This T cell receptor beta chain emerged from a study of blood T cell repertoires in COVID-19. Study in general: PBMCs, B-cell-depleted T cells, or T cells were the source of the cDNA or gDNA that made up the material.

Germline V lookup: CDR1 LNHDA, CDR2 SQIVND (reference sequence). Trimming took 6 bases from V and 5 from J; bases not matched to a gene: 17. This CDR3 spans 18 amino acids. Using immunoSEQ multiplex PCR, the repertoire was profiled, and TCRdb retains in-frame clones only, with some absent. The table lists around 53,000 clones, approximately 87% of them singletons, with 3.5% to 4.5% in the top ten. The receptor comes from a man aged 50 to 59 with acute or convalescent COVID-19. J is TRBJ2-1 and V is TRBV19; 9 nucleotides match TRBD1. Sequencing was done on a sample of peripheral blood. CDR3 bases: TGTGCCAGTAGCATCCGAGCCACTACGGGACAGGGCCACAATGAGCAGTTCTTC. Translation: CASSIRATTGQGHNEQFF. Drawing the rest from reference TRBV19 and TRBJ2-1, the complete variable domain is DGGITQSPKYLFRKEGQNVTLSCEQNLNHDAMYWYRQDPGQGLRLIYYSQIVNDFQKGDIAEGYSVSREKKESFPLTVTSAQKNPTAFYLCASSIRATTGQGHNEQFFGPGTRLTVL.